This T cell receptor beta chain was obtained from a study of cytomegalovirus exposure and HLA in healthy donors. General study findings and limits: It is likely that the observed cluster of highly shared sequence variants was a sequencing artifact. Under in vitro conditions, three CMV-associated chains were confirmed as specific for CMV antigens. Among donors in an Asian-associated ancestry cluster, a later analysis reportedly found fewer N-insertions than the roughly 700-donor mean.

Remarks on this clone: Its specificity is not known.

PCR involved 60 Vbeta and 13 Jbeta primers. Only in-frame clones appear in the TCRdb table, and some are missing; sequencing was by immunoSEQ multiplex PCR. This table holds about 67,000 clones, around 91% found once. Trimming left V 1 base short and J 4 bases short, with 8 bases between. The CDR3 sequence is 13 residues long. Germline loops: CDR1 SGHDT, CDR2 YYEEEE. The sample was PBMCs. V is TRBV5-6 and J is TRBJ2-5; D not certain. This TCR derives from a woman aged 25 to 45 in good health and CMV-seropositive. CDR3 nucleotide sequence: TGTGCCAGCAGCTTGAGGCCGGGAGAGACCCAGTACTTC. This encodes CASSLRPGETQYF.